The 13 T cell receptor beta chains presented below share a single source sample, sequenced in a study of T-cell reconstitution after alpha-beta-depleted transplantation in children. Preparing the TCRbeta library involved the use of unique molecular identifiers. Via MiXCR, TCRdb re-called the PCR reads, giving one row per CDR3 protein. This table has more than 250,000 distinct CDR3 sequences, approximately 9.8% appearing once. This specimen consisted of PBMCs from the stem cell graft donor, obtained from the stem cell graft. These receptor sequences come from a human donor who donated a stem cell graft to a child with SCID.

This clonotype came up a few times. The V call is TRBV5-6, the J call TRBJ1-2, with TRBD1 as a possible D gene (5 bases). The CDR3 has 16 amino acids. Germline CDR1 is SGHDT and CDR2 is YYEEEE. Between the trimmed V and J ends, which lost 0 bases and 2 bases, there was a span of 14 bases. CDR3 DNA sequence: TGTGCCAGCAGCTTGGTTGGGGGTATATTAAACTATGGCTACACCTTC. Translation gives CASSLVGGILNYGYTF.

The CDR3, as DNA: TGCAGTGCTAGCAGTTCCCTGACCTGGGCTAACACAGATACGCAGTATTTT. This sequence encodes CSASSSLTWANTDTQYF. The chain couples TRBV20-1 to TRBJ2-3; no clear D. The CDR3 is 17 amino acids. Per germline, CDR1 DFQATT and CDR2 SNEGSKA (reference sequence). The V gene lost 3 bases and the J gene lost 2 bases, with 21 bases spanning the gap.

This clonotype has just a few counts. This sequence joins TRBV2 and TRBJ2-1; 9 bases align to TRBD1. CDR1 SNHLY and CDR2 FYNNEI come from the germline V gene. CDR3 length equals 15 residues. The J segment lost 7 bases and the V segment lost 7 bases, leaving 11 bases of the junction unmatched. The CDR3 DNA follows: TGTGCCAGCACCGCTGGGACAGGGAGAAGGAATGAGCAGTTCTTC. This sequence encodes CASTAGTGRRNEQFF.

This clonotype has more than one count but fewer than ten. The V and J genes are TRBV18 and TRBJ1-1, with TRBD1 identical over 7 bases. Losses at the gene ends were 5 bases for V and 3 bases for J; bases not matched to a gene: 6. Per the germline V gene, CDR1 is KGHSH and CDR2 is LQKENI. This CDR3 contains 14 residues. The CDR3 protein is CASSIPGQYTEAFF. The DNA for the CDR3 is TGTGCCAGCTCAATTCCGGGACAGTACACTGAAGCTTTCTTT. Using reference TRBV18 and TRBJ1-1 for the parts outside the CDR3, the full variable domain is NAGVMQNPRHLVRRRGQEARLRCSPMKGHSHVYWYRQLPEEGLKFMVYLQKENIIDESGMPKERFSAEFPKEGPSILRIQQVVRGDSAAYFCASSIPGQYTEAFFGQGTRLTVV.

This clonotype was detected many times. The rearrangement links TRBV2 to TRBJ2-7; the match to TRBD2 covers 8 bases. V dropped 2 bases and J dropped 1; count of bases not matched to a gene: 7. The CDR3 is 16 amino acids. CDR1 and CDR2 from the germline V gene are SNHLY and FYNNEI. The CDR3 bases are TGTGCCAGCAGTGAACTAGCGGGTTGGGGGTCCTACGAGCAGTACTTC. Translating it yields CASSELAGWGSYEQYF. Filled out from reference TRBV2 and TRBJ2-7, the complete variable domain reads EPEVTQTPSHQVTQMGQEVILRCVPISNHLYFYWYRQILGQKVEFLVSFYNNEISEKSEIFDDQFSVERPDGSNFTLKIRSTKLEDSAMYFCASSELAGWGSYEQYFGPGTRLTVT.

This clonotype was recorded many times. The chain uses TRBV7-2 and TRBJ1-3, with 7 bases that match TRBD1. Looked up from germline, CDR1 is SGHTA and CDR2 is FQGNSA. Trimming cost V 3 bases and J 8 bases; bases outside gene matches: 10. The CDR3 has 15 amino acids. The CDR3 bases are TGTGCCAGCAGCTTTGGACAGGCCCGTGGGCACACCATATATTTT. Translating it yields CASSFGQARGHTIYF.

About this clonotype: A much larger clone is a single base away; this may be a read error. The chain joins TRBV5-6 to TRBJ1-1, with 7 bases fitting TRBD1. CDR3 length equals 14 residues. CDR1 and CDR2 from the germline V gene are SGHDT and YYEEEE. The CDR3: CDSSLDRTVGEAFF. In DNA form, the CDR3 reads TGTGACAGCAGCTTGGACAGGACGGTGGGAGAAGCTTTCTTT.

This clonotype was detected a few times. The rearrangement links TRBV20-1 to TRBJ1-2; D is perhaps TRBD1 (6 bases). Trimming pared 0 bases from V and 4 bases from J, leaving 21 bases between. Germline loops: CDR1 DFQATT, CDR2 SNEGSKA (reference sequence). This CDR3 has 17 amino acids. The CDR3 spells CSARDERQAIKIYGYTF. DNA for the CDR3: TGCAGTGCTAGAGACGAGAGACAGGCCATCAAAATCTATGGCTACACCTTC.

The gene calls are TRBV18 and TRBJ2-1, with D possibly TRBD1 on 6 matching bases. The CDR3 totals 13 residues. The germline gives CDR1 KGHSH, CDR2 LQKENI. V shed 2 bases and J shed 8 bases, with 10 bases lying between them. CDR3 bases: TGTGCCAGCTCACCAAACAGGGTAGATGAGCAGTTCTTC. Translation: CASSPNRVDEQFF.

V gene TRBV20-1 combines with J gene TRBJ2-7; D possibly corresponds to TRBD2 (6 bases). V shed 6 bases and J shed 7 bases, with 13 bases lying between them. The CDR3 covers 11 residues. CDR1 is DFQATT and CDR2 is SNEGSKA in the germline V gene (reference sequence). CDR3 residues: CSAQSGREQYF. The CDR3 DNA follows: TGCAGTGCCCAGAGCGGGCGGGAGCAGTACTTC.

The rearrangement links TRBV6-5 to TRBJ2-2; D is ambiguous. Deletions cut 2 bases from V and 7 bases from J, with 2 bases between. The CDR3 consists of 11 residues. Germline CDR1 reads MNHEY; CDR2 reads SVGAGI. CDR3 DNA: TGTGCCAGCAGTTACGGCGGGGAGCTGTTTTTT. Amino acid sequence: CASSYGGELFF.

In nucleotides, the CDR3 is TGTGCCAGCAGTCGGGCACATAGCACAGATACGCAGTATTTT. It translates to CASSRAHSTDTQYF. The chain links TRBV6-1 to TRBJ2-3; D ambiguous. CDR3 length: 14 residues. Per germline, CDR1 MNHNS and CDR2 SASEGT. V lost 5 bases to trimming and J lost 0 bases, with 9 bases between them.

With regard to this clonotype: Being one base from a much bigger clone, this may be a read error. CDR3 loop: CAISGQGLNEQYF. The CDR3 bases are TGTGCCATCAGTGGACAGGGTCTGAACGAGCAGTACTTC. The chain has TRBV10-3 and TRBJ2-7; the match to TRBD1 covers 7 bases. Germline assignment: CDR1 ENHRY and CDR2 SYGVKD. The V gene end was trimmed by 4 bases and the J gene end by 5 bases; junction bases not matched to a gene: 5. The CDR3 covers 13 residues.